The source of this TCR beta chain is a study of T cell changes during pregnancy in multiple sclerosis. This CDR3 is built from 14 residues. V was trimmed by 4 bases and J by 5 bases, leaving 14 bases between them. Per the germline V gene, CDR1 is SGHVS and CDR2 is FQNEAQ. The data were produced by immunoSEQ multiplex PCR, yet TCRdb's version contains in-frame clones alone and is incomplete. The sample gives about 60,000 clones, approximately 91% of which show up once; about 0.8% is in the top ten. This TCR derives from a female donor with multiple sclerosis, enrolled in a pregnancy study. The sample was CD4+ T cells from peripheral blood mononuclear cells, taken in the first trimester of pregnancy. The chain joins TRBV7-8 to TRBJ1-1; D is unresolved. The CDR3: CASSSYGVRTEAFF. The CDR3 nucleotides are TGTGCCAGCAGCTCCTACGGTGTTCGGACTGAAGCTTTCTTT.